The present T cell receptor beta chain was sequenced within a study of blood T cell repertoires in COVID-19. Original handling: Cell counts per sample came from amplifying reference gene primers. Profiled with immunoSEQ multiplex PCR; TCRdb holds only in-frame clones, not every one. V, J and clone size are those of that table, while D and trimming were read from the DNA. The table lists tens of thousands of clones, 81% of them singletons, with around 40% in the top ten. This clone appeared once. The CDR3 is 10 residues long. Germline CDR1 is MNHEY and CDR2 is SVGAGI. V was pared by 8 bases and J by 7 bases, with 8 bases between.

The clonotype comes from a man aged 80 or over with acute or convalescent COVID-19. The chain recombines TRBV6-5 with TRBJ1-2, with D unresolved. The sequencing input was peripheral blood. The CDR3 region is CASFLFGYTF. DNA for the CDR3: TGTGCCAGCTTCCTGTTTGGCTACACCTTC.